This passage covers 17 T cell receptor beta chains from one sample sequenced in a study of molecular identifiers for immune sequencing clone quantification (dated by TCRdb to 2017 to 2018). The library was made by PCR. The data were produced on an Illumina HiSeq 4000. The public reads were quality trimmed at Q25 with fastp and then assembled into clones with MiXCR by TCRdb, keeping productive beta chains. Merged by CDR3 protein, the rows form single entries marked with the most common genes and DNA. The sample table holds 88,000 or so distinct CDR3 sequences, of which around a fifth were seen once. Jointly, the top ten make up around 1% of the sample. The sequencing sample was made of naive CD8+ T cells from blood, with Jurkat cell RNA spiked in. The cell subset or site label corresponds to: FACS-sorted CD8+CD4-CCR7+CD45RA+ naive T cells. The source is a human donor in good health. Some libraries in this study had Jurkat cell RNA spiked in.

This clonotype has at least ten counts. The chain has TRBV6-5 and TRBJ1-4, with TRBD1 identical over 7 bases. The CDR3 has 19 amino acids. Trimming took 2 bases from V and 2 from J; bases not matched to a gene: 14. CDR1 MNHEY and CDR2 SVGAGI come from the germline V gene. The CDR3 loop is CASSYGHRGTNGTNEKLFF. CDR3 nucleotides: TGTGCCAGCAGTTACGGCCACAGGGGAACGAACGGGACTAATGAAAAACTGTTTTTT.

In its sample, this clonotype was seen many times. The V and J genes are TRBV29-1 and TRBJ1-3; D call uncertain. V lost 5 bases and J 2 bases, leaving 10 bases between the germline ends. In germline, CDR1 is SQVTM, CDR2 ANQGSEA. CDR3 length: 13 amino acids. CDR3 amino acids: CSVRPGAGNTIYF. Here the CDR3 DNA reads TGCAGCGTTCGTCCGGGAGCTGGAAACACCATATATTTT.

This clonotype was detected many times. The chain carries TRBV13 and TRBJ1-1; D ambiguous. Germline V gene lookup returns CDR1 PRHDT and CDR2 FYEKMQ (reference sequence). The CDR3 totals 11 residues. V was cut by 6 bases and J by 8 bases, with 10 bases left in between. The CDR3 nucleotides read TGTGCCAGCAGTTTGACGGAAGAAGCTTTCTTT. Its protein product is CASSLTEEAFF.

In regard to this clonotype: It may be a read error: a sequence one base away is much more abundant. This chain joins TRBV9 and TRBJ1-1, with D perhaps TRBD1 (6 bases). CDR1 SGDLS and CDR2 YYNGEE come from the germline V gene. The CDR3 contains 14 residues. The CDR3 DNA follows: TGTGCCAGCAGCGTTGGGGGGGCGTTCGCTGAAGCTTCCTTT. Translated, it gives CASSVGGAFAEASF. Looking up the rest from reference TRBV9 and TRBJ1-1 gives the full variable domain: DSGVTQTPKHLITATGQRVTLRCSPRSGDLSVYWYQQSLDQGLQFLIQYYNGEERAKGNILERFSAQQFPDLHSELNLSSLELGDSALYFCASSVGGAFAEASFGQGTRLTVV.

Comment on this clonotype: Given a much more abundant clone one base away, this may be a read error. The V gene is TRBV30, the J gene TRBJ1-1; possibly TRBD1 for D (5 bases). The CDR3 is made up of 14 amino acids. The ends were cut back, 3 bases at V and 4 bases at J, with 15 bases in the middle. Germline V gene sequence: CDR1 GTSNPN, CDR2 SVGIG (reference sequence). The CDR3 nucleotides are TGTGCCTGGAGACCTCGGGGGTGGGGCACTGAAGCTTTCTTT. This encodes CAWRPRGWGTEAFF.

A note on this clonotype: Sequence at one end of the junction differs from germline and may be a read error. The rearrangement joins TRBV7-2 to TRBJ2-1; no clear D gene. Germline values: CDR1 SGHTA, CDR2 FQGNSA. The CDR3 sequence is 15 residues long. The CDR3 loop reads CASSLDAFSHNEQFF. In DNA form, the CDR3 reads TGTGCCAGCAGCTTAGACGCCTTCTCCCACAATGAGCAGTTCTTC.

This clonotype was counted ten times or more. The chain combines TRBV5-4 with TRBJ2-7; D not resolved. The CDR3 covers 12 residues. CDR1 is SGHNT and CDR2 is YYREEE in the germline V gene (reference sequence). V was cut by 2 bases and J by 6 bases, with 9 bases left in between. CDR3 DNA sequence: TGTGCCAGCAGCTTCGGCAGCGTCGAGCAGTACTTC. Encoded protein: CASSFGSVEQYF.

Only a few counts were recorded for this clonotype. This chain links TRBV27 with TRBJ2-2; 8 bases align to TRBD2. Germline V gene data show CDR1 as MNHEY and CDR2 as SMNVEV (reference sequence). After removal of 0 bases from V and 1 base from J, the junction contained 7 bases not matched to a gene. The CDR3 contains 18 residues. CDR3 DNA sequence: TGTGCCAGCAGTTTATCGCCACTAGCGGAACTGAACACCGGGGAGCTGTTTTTT. Its protein is CASSLSPLAELNTGELFF.

Worth noting for this clonotype: This could be a read error, since a much larger clone is one nucleotide away. The CDR3 DNA sequence: TGTACCAGCAGCGTAGGCCCAGGGGCGGGAGTATCGCACGAGCAGTACTTC. Translated: CTSSVGPGAGVSHEQYF. V and J are TRBV9 and TRBJ2-7, with D possibly TRBD2 on 7 matching bases. CDR3 length equals 17 residues. Germline CDR1 is SGDLS and CDR2 is YYNGEE.

This clonotype was seen repeatedly, ten times or more. The CDR3 sequence: CASSPEGSGGPQETQYF. CDR3 nucleotides: TGTGCCAGCAGCCCGGAAGGAAGCGGGGGGCCTCAAGAGACCCAGTACTTC. The chain has TRBV5-6 and TRBJ2-5, with 9 bases aligning to TRBD2. V lost 4 bases and J lost 2; bases outside the gene matches: 12. CDR3 length equals 17 residues. CDR1 and CDR2 (germline): SGHDT, YYEEEE.

Details on this clonotype: A much more abundant neighbour one base away suggests this may be a read error. The missing conserved phenylalanine or tryptophan at the end of this CDR3 makes a read error likely. V gene TRBV20-1 combines with J gene TRBJ2-6, with D hard to call. The CDR3 has 14 amino acids. Germline V gene data show CDR1 as DFQATT and CDR2 as SNEGSKA (reference sequence). The ends were cut back, 0 bases at V and 4 bases at J, with 7 bases in the middle. Here the CDR3 DNA reads TGCAGTGCTAGAGATATGTCCGGGGCCAACGTCCTGACTTCC. Encoded protein: CSARDMSGANVLTS.

This clonotype was detected ten times or more. The chain uses TRBV28 and TRBJ2-1; possibly TRBD2 for D (6 bases). Trimming stripped 5 bases from V and 2 bases from J, with 13 bases between. CDR1 is MDHEN, CDR2 SYDVKM, per germline. There are 15 residues in the CDR3. The DNA for the CDR3 is TGTGCCAGCAGTCCCCCCGGGAGCCCCTACAATGAGCAGTTCTTC. It specifies CASSPPGSPYNEQFF.

In the case of this clonotype: This sequence may be a read error, since a much larger clone differs from it by one base. The rearrangement links TRBV25-1 to TRBJ1-2; D is undetermined. The CDR3 has 13 residues. V lost 7 bases to trimming and J lost 5 bases, with 14 bases between them. Germline V CDR1 and CDR2: MGHDK, SYGVNS. The CDR3 region is CASNGPPRYGYTF. The CDR3, as DNA: TGTGCCAGCAATGGTCCCCCGAGGTATGGCTACACCTTC.

This clonotype was counted ten times or more. The rearrangement uses TRBV27 and TRBJ2-7; D remains ambiguous. This CDR3 is 13 amino acids long. Between the trimmed V and J ends, which lost 5 bases and 6 bases, there was a span of 14 bases. CDR1 MNHEY and CDR2 SMNVEV come from the germline V gene (reference sequence). The CDR3 loop reads CASSTTAGVEQYF. CDR3 DNA sequence: TGTGCCAGCAGTACGACGGCCGGTGTCGAGCAGTACTTC.

This clonotype was seen a single time. The junction departs from the called germline gene at one end, perhaps through a read error. The chain has TRBV27 and TRBJ1-5, with 7 bases identical to TRBD1. This CDR3 region has 12 residues. The V gene's germline CDR1 is MNHEY and CDR2 SMNVEV (reference sequence). The CDR3 spells CASSLLGQPQRF. The CDR3 DNA reads as TGTGCCAGCAGTTTGCTGGGACAGCCCCAGCGTTTT.

The sample holds a few counts of this clonotype. The chain links TRBV6-1 to TRBJ2-2, with TRBD2 as a possible D gene (6 bases). CDR3 length: 14 residues. Deletions cut 1 base from V and 6 bases from J, with 9 bases between. The germline gives CDR1 MNHNS, CDR2 SASEGT. The chain's CDR3 is CASSEVGGSGELFF. The CDR3 DNA sequence: TGTGCCAGCAGTGAAGTAGGAGGGTCCGGGGAGCTGTTTTTT.

The chain recombines TRBV6-1 with TRBJ1-4; the D is unclear. V was cut by 1 base and J by 0 bases, with 6 bases left in between. Germline CDR1 and CDR2: MNHNS and SASEGT. The length of the CDR3 is 15 residues. CDR3 in amino acids: CASSEVQATNEKLFF. The CDR3 nucleotides are TGTGCCAGCAGTGAAGTCCAGGCAACTAATGAAAAACTGTTTTTT.